These 32 T cell receptor beta chains were sequenced from one sample in a study of blood T cell repertoires in COVID-19. Sequencing used immunoSEQ multiplex PCR; TCRdb keeps in-frame clones, though not all of them. Among some 220,000 clones listed, approximately 83% were seen once. Sequencing was performed on PBMCs or T cells enriched from blood (not recorded which). Source of these receptors: a woman aged 40 to 49 with acute COVID-19.

V is TRBV28 and J is TRBJ1-4; TRBD1 might be the D (6 bases). The CDR3 extends over 16 amino acids. V was cut by 3 bases and J by 5 bases, with 16 bases left in between. Germline lookup yields CDR1 MDHEN and CDR2 SYDVKM. The CDR3 protein is CASSFWSAGVNEKLFF. CDR3 nucleotides: TGTGCCAGCAGTTTCTGGTCCGCAGGGGTAAATGAAAAACTGTTTTTT.

The V gene is TRBV29-1, the J gene TRBJ1-4; D gene uncertain. Germline V gives CDR1 SQVTM, CDR2 ANQGSEA. Between the trimmed V and J ends, which lost 8 bases and 8 bases, there was a span of 15 bases. This CDR3 spans 12 amino acids. In nucleotides, the CDR3 is TGCAGCCCGCCGGGTACTCGAGAAAAACTGTTTTTT. This sequence encodes CSPPGTREKLFF.

The chain links TRBV2 to TRBJ2-5, with D maybe TRBD2 (9 bases). The germline V and J ends were trimmed by 6 bases and 0 bases, with 14 bases remaining between them. The germline gives CDR1 SNHLY, CDR2 FYNNEI. The CDR3 is 15 residues long. CDR3 bases: TGTGCCAGCAGAGCGGGGGGACAGGACCAAGAGACCCAGTACTTC. Its translation: CASRAGGQDQETQYF.

The chain joins TRBV5-1 to TRBJ2-1; a possible D gene is TRBD2 (5 bases). The germline gives CDR1 SGHRS, CDR2 YFSETQ. The germline V and J ends were trimmed by 4 bases and 9 bases, with 11 bases remaining between them. The CDR3 sequence is 12 residues long. The CDR3 DNA follows: TGCGCCAGCAGCGTTAGCCGGGGTGAGCAGTTCTTC. Protein sequence: CASSVSRGEQFF.

V and J are TRBV30 and TRBJ1-1, with 7 bases matching TRBD1. The germline gives CDR1 GTSNPN, CDR2 SVGIG (reference sequence). The CDR3 has 14 amino acids. The trim removed 4 bases at V and 1 base at J, leaving 6 bases unmatched. Written as DNA, the CDR3 is TGTGCCTGGACCCACAGGGGCCAGAACACTGAAGCTTTCTTT. Translating gives CAWTHRGQNTEAFF.

A word on this clone: The same CDR3 can be traced to other DNA sequences in this sample. The chain carries TRBV6-5 and TRBJ2-7; 7 bases match TRBD1. The CDR3 has 14 residues. Unmatched junction bases numbered 7, after V lost 6 bases and J lost 2 bases. Germline V gives CDR1 MNHEY, CDR2 SVGAGI. The CDR3 region is CASSPRQGAYEQYF. CDR3 sequence (DNA): TGTGCCAGCAGCCCAAGACAGGGAGCCTACGAGCAGTACTTC.

The rearrangement uses TRBV4-1 and TRBJ1-6; D is perhaps TRBD1 (5 bases). Trimming left V 4 bases short and J 14 bases short, with 21 bases between. This CDR3 is 15 amino acids long. CDR1 is MGHRA and CDR2 is YSYEKL in the germline V gene. The CDR3 nucleotides are TGCGCCAGCAGCCCGTGGAGGGGAGGGGAATTTACCCTCCACTTT. It specifies CASSPWRGGEFTLHF.

V is TRBV2 and J is TRBJ1-1; TRBD1 matches at 8 bases. In germline, CDR1 is SNHLY, CDR2 FYNNEI. The CDR3 sequence is 17 residues long. V was pared by 6 bases and J by 8 bases, with 20 bases of the junction left unmatched. DNA of the CDR3: TGTGCCAGCAGGGGGCCCGGACAGGGACCACTCTCCCAAGAAGCTTTCTTT. Its protein product is CASRGPGQGPLSQEAFF.

V usage is TRBV5-6 and J usage is TRBJ2-7, with a weak D call TRBD2 (7 bases). Deletions cut 5 bases from V and 2 bases from J, with 20 bases between. The length of the CDR3 is 16 residues. Germline values: CDR1 SGHDT, CDR2 YYEEEE. The CDR3 sequence is CASRIRGGGRTYEQYF. The CDR3 region has the DNA TGTGCCAGCAGAATCAGGGGAGGGGGGAGGACCTACGAGCAGTACTTC. Combining the CDR3 with reference TRBV5-6 and TRBJ2-7 gives the whole variable domain DAGVTQSPTHLIKTRGQQVTLRCSPKSGHDTVSWYQQALGQGPQFIFQYYEEEERQRGNFPDRFSGHQFPNYSSELNVNALLLGDSALYLCASRIRGGGRTYEQYFGPGTRLTVT.

The chain couples TRBV27 to TRBJ1-5; D not certain. Germline V gene data show CDR1 as MNHEY and CDR2 as SMNVEV (reference sequence). Deletions cut 7 bases from V and 5 bases from J, with 9 bases between. The CDR3 runs 12 residues. This chain's CDR3 is CASTPRDQPQHF. CDR3 bases: TGTGCCAGCACCCCGAGAGATCAGCCCCAGCATTTT.

The chain recombines TRBV5-6 with TRBJ2-2; 16 bases agree with TRBD2. The germline V gene encodes CDR1 SGHDT and CDR2 YYEEEE. The ends lost 2 bases at V and 1 base at J; junction bases unmatched: 2. This CDR3 has 18 amino acids. The CDR3 DNA reads TGTGCCAGCAGCTTTGGGACTAGCGGGAGGGTGAACACCGGGGAGCTGTTTTTT. It is translated as CASSFGTSGRVNTGELFF.

This chain uses TRBV10-3 with TRBJ1-1; no firm D call. The CDR3 is 12 residues long. Deletions cut 4 bases from V and 10 bases from J, with 13 bases between. Germline values: CDR1 ENHRY, CDR2 SYGVKD. This chain's CDR3 is CAISVHGEGAFF. In DNA, the CDR3 is TGTGCCATCAGTGTCCACGGCGAGGGAGCTTTCTTT.

The chain combines TRBV2 with TRBJ1-2, with D perhaps TRBD1 (6 bases). V lost 8 bases, J lost 3 bases, and 10 bases lay in between. The CDR3 loop spans 12 amino acids. Germline V CDR1 and CDR2: SNHLY, FYNNEI. In DNA, the CDR3 is TGTGCCAGCTTCAGGGGAGACTATGGCTACACCTTC. The encoded protein is CASFRGDYGYTF.

The V and J genes are TRBV21-1 and TRBJ2-1; the table's D gene call, TRBD1, was not cross checked with the DNA. TRBV21-1 is a pseudogene locus. This CDR3 is 14 amino acids long. CDR3 bases: TGTGCCAGCAGCCGGGACAGGCTATACAATGAGCAGTTCTTC. Translating it yields CASSRDRLYNEQFF.

The chain carries TRBV30 and TRBJ2-2, with no clear D. V lost 4 bases and J 2 bases, leaving 2 bases between the germline ends. Germline CDR1 and CDR2: GTSNPN and SVGIG (reference sequence). This CDR3 comprises 11 residues. CDR3 loop: CAWTNTGELFF. DNA of the CDR3: TGTGCCTGGACTAACACCGGGGAGCTGTTTTTT.

CDR3 DNA: TGTGCCAGCAGCTTCGACGACATCCGACTAGCGGCCCTCTACAATGAGCAGTTCTTC. It codes for CASSFDDIRLAALYNEQFF. The rearrangement links TRBV5-6 to TRBJ2-1, with 9 bases lining up with TRBD2. This CDR3 contains 19 residues. The V gene end was trimmed by 2 bases and the J gene end by 3 bases; junction bases not matched to a gene: 15. The germline V gene has CDR1 SGHDT and CDR2 YYEEEE.

The chain uses TRBV24-1 and TRBJ1-2, with TRBD1 matching over 7 bases. Germline CDR1 and CDR2: KGHDR and SFDVKD. With V trimmed by 3 bases and J by 4 bases, 4 bases remained unmatched. The CDR3 runs 14 residues. CDR3 bases: TGTGCCACCAGTGATGGGACAGATATCTATGGCTACACCTTC. It is translated as CATSDGTDIYGYTF.

The chain has TRBV11-2 and TRBJ1-3; no clear D gene. V lost 10 bases to trimming and J lost 0 bases, with 25 bases between them. Germline V gene sequence: CDR1 SGHAT, CDR2 FQNNGV. This CDR3 has 18 residues. This CDR3 is CATSLRTLQLNSGNTIYF. The CDR3, as DNA: TGTGCCACTTCACTTAGAACCCTACAGTTGAACTCTGGAAACACCATATATTTT.

Concerning this clone itself: The identical CDR3 is also encoded by other nucleotide sequences in the sample. The chain combines TRBV29-1 with TRBJ1-1; 7 bases fit TRBD1. The germline CDR1 and CDR2 sequences are SQVTM and ANQGSEA. The CDR3 has 12 amino acids. Losses at the gene ends were 7 bases for V and 4 bases for J; bases not matched to a gene: 6. CDR3 DNA: TGCAGCGCCAACAGGGGTGTCACTGAAGCTTTCTTT. Translating gives CSANRGVTEAFF. The variable domain in full, completed from reference TRBV29-1 and TRBJ1-1, reads SAVISQKPSRDICQRGTSLTIQCQVDSQVTMMFWYRQQPGQSLTLIATANQGSEATYESGFVIDKFPISRPNLTFSTLTVSNMSPEDSSIYLCSANRGVTEAFFGQGTRLTVV.

The table lists this clone with a count of one. J is TRBJ1-1 and V is TRBV5-1, with TRBD1 matching over 12 bases. This CDR3 has 18 amino acids. V gave up 4 bases and J gave up 0 bases; unmatched junction bases: 10. Germline loops: CDR1 SGHRS, CDR2 YFSETQ. CDR3 region: CASSPGWGTGGMNTEAFF. The CDR3 bases are TGCGCCAGCAGCCCCGGCTGGGGGACAGGGGGCATGAACACTGAAGCTTTCTTT.

The chain joins TRBV15 to TRBJ2-7, with a tentative D call TRBD2 (6 bases). This CDR3 spans 14 amino acids. Trimming took 2 bases from V and 0 from J, leaving 8 bases between them. Germline V CDR1 and CDR2: LNHNV, YYDKDF (reference sequence). The DNA of the CDR3 is TGTGCCACCAGCAGAACGACTAGCTCCTACGAGCAGTACTTC. Its protein product is CATSRTTSSYEQYF.

The chain carries TRBV9 and TRBJ2-1; 8 bases are a match to TRBD2. Germline V gene data show CDR1 as SGDLS and CDR2 as YYNGEE. Unmatched junction bases numbered 2, after V lost 0 bases and J lost 3 bases. The CDR3 contains 15 residues. This chain's CDR3 is CASSVVSGNYNEQFF. CDR3 in DNA: TGTGCCAGCAGCGTAGTTAGCGGGAACTACAATGAGCAGTTCTTC.

CDR3 sequence (DNA): TGTGCTAGTGGTTTTCAAATTTCAGGGGGTGAGGGTAGCAATCAGCCCCAGCATTTT. Translated: CASGFQISGGEGSNQPQHF. This chain connects TRBV12-5 to TRBJ1-5; 7 bases line up with TRBD1. This CDR3 is built from 19 residues. V gave up 3 bases and J gave up 0 bases; unmatched junction bases: 14. CDR1 LGHNT and CDR2 FRNRAP come from the germline V gene. Supplemented by reference TRBV12-5 and TRBJ1-5, the full variable domain reads DARVTQTPRHKVTEMGQEVTMRCQPILGHNTVFWYRQTMMQGLELLAYFRNRAPLDDSGMPKDRFSAEMPDATLATLKIQPSEPRDSAVYFCASGFQISGGEGSNQPQHFGDGTRLSIL.

The chain links TRBV7-3 to TRBJ2-7, with TRBD1 matching 9 bases. CDR3 length equals 15 residues. V lost 1 base and J lost 2; bases outside the gene matches: 3. Germline values: CDR1 SGHTA, CDR2 FQGTGA. The CDR3 DNA is TGTGCCAGCAGCTTAAATGGACAGGGGCCCTACGAGCAGTACTTC. Its protein product is CASSLNGQGPYEQYF.

Only one count was recorded for this clone. The J gene is TRBJ2-2, the V gene TRBV9, with D unclear. The CDR3 loop spans 15 amino acids. Germline assignment: CDR1 SGDLS and CDR2 YYNGEE. V was clipped by 0 bases and J by 4 bases, with 10 bases between them. The CDR3 nucleotides are TGTGCCAGCAGCGTAGATGGAGTACGCACCGGGGAGCTGTTTTTT. Translated: CASSVDGVRTGELFF.

The rearrangement joins TRBV7-8 to TRBJ2-7; 7 bases fit TRBD1. From germline, CDR1 is SGHVS and CDR2 FQNEAQ. With 2 bases clipped from V and 2 bases from J, the junction kept 6 bases outside the gene matches. This CDR3 has 15 residues. The CDR3 sequence: CASSLMTGPTYEQYF. The CDR3 DNA is TGTGCCAGCAGCTTAATGACAGGGCCTACCTACGAGCAGTACTTC.

V and J are TRBV15 and TRBJ2-7, with D tentatively TRBD1 (5 bases). The CDR3 extends over 12 amino acids. Germline CDR1 LNHNV, CDR2 YYDKDF (reference sequence). Trimming took off 2 bases at V and 4 bases at J, with 6 bases between the two ends. CDR3 nucleotide sequence: TGTGCCACCAGCAGACAGGGTTACGAGCAGTACTTC. Protein product: CATSRQGYEQYF.

The V gene is TRBV5-1, the J gene TRBJ1-2; D gene uncertain. Between the trimmed V and J ends, which lost 0 bases and 6 bases, there was a span of 12 bases. Per germline, CDR1 SGHRS and CDR2 YFSETQ. This CDR3 has 14 amino acids. CDR3 DNA sequence: TGCGCCAGCAGCTTGGATGGATGGAGAGATGGCTACACCTTC. The encoded protein is CASSLDGWRDGYTF.

V is TRBV4-2 and J is TRBJ2-5, with 11 bases identical to TRBD2. After removal of 4 bases from V and 5 bases from J, the junction contained 12 bases not matched to a gene. CDR1 is LGHNA and CDR2 is YNFKEQ in the germline V gene. This CDR3 is built from 17 residues. The CDR3 DNA follows: TGTGCCAGCAGCCCACGATTAGCGGGAGGGCCGGAGGAGACCCAGTACTTC. Protein product: CASSPRLAGGPEETQYF.

J is TRBJ1-1 and V is TRBV7-3; D ambiguous. This CDR3 has 13 residues. V was pared by 5 bases and J by 1 base, with 8 bases between. Germline values: CDR1 SGHTA, CDR2 FQGTGA. The DNA for the CDR3 is TGTGCCAGCAGCCTCGTCCCGAACACTGAAGCTTTCTTT. Its protein product is CASSLVPNTEAFF.

This clone occurred a few times. The CDR3 region has the DNA TGTGCCAGCAGTCTCAACGACGGGGAGACCCAGTACTTC. This translates into CASSLNDGETQYF. This sequence joins TRBV6-2 or TRBV6-3 and TRBJ2-5; D gene ambiguous. Trimming removed 5 bases at V and 5 bases at J, with 12 bases between. Per germline, CDR1 MNHEY and CDR2 SVGEGT. The CDR3 extends over 13 amino acids.

In this sample, this clone turned up a few times. This chain connects TRBV23-1 to TRBJ1-3; D not resolved. TRBV23-1 is an ORF, and what it does is uncertain. Trimming took off 0 bases at V and 4 bases at J, with 10 bases between the two ends. CDR3 size: 15 residues. CDR3 DNA sequence: TGCGCCAGCAGTCAATCGCGGGAGACAGGAAACACCATATATTTT. It is translated as CASSQSRETGNTIYF.